This TCR beta chain came from a study of OX40 agonist ivuxolimab in advanced cancers. This table comes from immunoSEQ multiplex PCR, and its TCRdb copy is limited to in-frame clones, with some not included. The repertoire consists of around 70,000 clones, with about 85% occurring once and the leading ten covering around 2%. The junction had 14 bases not matched to a gene; V was cut back by 5 bases and J by 6 bases. This CDR3 has 16 amino acids. Germline CDR1 is MNHEY and CDR2 is SMNVEV (reference sequence). The chain links TRBV27 to TRBJ2-7; 9 bases agree with TRBD1. The sample consisted of CD4+ or CD8+ T cells sorted from blood, taken in a trial of the OX40 agonist ivuxolimab. The receptor comes from an adult with an advanced solid tumor such as melanoma, head and neck, liver or kidney cancer. CDR3 loop: CASSPSRDRVEAEQYF. For the CDR3, the DNA is TGTGCCAGCAGTCCTAGTCGGGACAGGGTTGAGGCCGAGCAGTACTTC.